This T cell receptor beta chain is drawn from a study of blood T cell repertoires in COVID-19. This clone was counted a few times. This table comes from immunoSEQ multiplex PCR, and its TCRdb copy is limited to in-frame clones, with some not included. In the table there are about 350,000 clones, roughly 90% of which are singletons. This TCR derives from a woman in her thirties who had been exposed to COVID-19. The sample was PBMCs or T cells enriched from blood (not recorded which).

CDR3 DNA: TGTGCCAGCAGTGCGGGGTCGATCTATGCTCAGCCCCAGCATTTT. Amino acids: CASSAGSIYAQPQHF. The rearrangement links TRBV2 to TRBJ1-5; D uncertain. V was clipped by 4 bases and J by 6 bases, with 16 bases between them. CDR1 SNHLY and CDR2 FYNNEI come from the germline V gene. The CDR3 runs to 15 residues.